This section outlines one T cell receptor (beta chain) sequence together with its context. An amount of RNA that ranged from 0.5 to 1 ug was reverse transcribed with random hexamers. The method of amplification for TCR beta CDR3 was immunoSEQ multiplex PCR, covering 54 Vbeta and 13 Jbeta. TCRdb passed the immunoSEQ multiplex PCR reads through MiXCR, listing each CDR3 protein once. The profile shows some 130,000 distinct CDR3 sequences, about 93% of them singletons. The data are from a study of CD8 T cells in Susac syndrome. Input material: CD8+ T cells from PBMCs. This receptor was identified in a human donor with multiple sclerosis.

In DNA form, the CDR3 reads TGTGCCAGCAGTTCCGCGACCAGCACAGGAGATACGCAGTATTTT. Its protein is CASSSATSTGDTQYF. The rearrangement links TRBV27 to TRBJ2-3; the D gene is possibly TRBD1 (5 bases). Germline CDR1 is MNHEY and CDR2 is SMNVEV (reference sequence). V lost 4 bases, J lost 5 bases, and 16 bases lay in between. The CDR3 extends over 15 amino acids.